Below, 27 T cell receptor beta chains from the same sample are listed, as sequenced in a study of shared clonotypes between healthy human individuals. The table came from immunoSEQ multiplex PCR; TCRdb's copy has only in-frame clones and leaves some out. The data show roughly 2.5 million clones, just over 90% seen once. Sequenced sample: naive CD4+ T cells sorted from blood. Subset given: CD45RA+ positively selected. All receptors come from a man between 18 and 29 years old in good health.

The genes are TRBV7-9 and TRBJ2-5, with no clear D. The CDR3 consists of 12 residues. The V gene lost 0 bases and the J gene lost 9 bases, with 8 bases spanning the gap. Germline CDR1 is SEHNR and CDR2 is FQNEAQ (reference sequence). CDR3 in DNA: TGTGCCAGCAGCTTAGCCCCGGGTGCCCAGTACTTC. Its protein product is CASSLAPGAQYF. Supplemented by reference TRBV7-9 and TRBJ2-5, the full variable domain reads DTGVSQNPRHKITKRGQNVTFRCDPISEHNRLYWYRQTLGQGPEFLTYFQNEAQLEKSRLLSDRFSAERPKGSFSTLEIQRTEQGDSAMYLCASSLAPGAQYFGPGTRLLVL.

The J gene is TRBJ2-2, the V gene TRBV7-9; D is unclear. The germline V gene encodes CDR1 SEHNR and CDR2 FQNEAQ (reference sequence). The CDR3 contains 11 residues. The ends were cut back, 8 bases at V and 5 bases at J, with 6 bases in the middle. The CDR3 spells CASHGTGELFF. Here the CDR3 DNA reads TGTGCCAGCCACGGAACCGGGGAGCTGTTTTTT.

The CDR3: CARRGTGGYDYGYTF. The CDR3 nucleotides read TGTGCGAGAAGAGGGACAGGGGGCTATGACTATGGCTACACCTTC. The V gene is TRBV30, the J gene TRBJ1-2; 12 bases line up with TRBD1. Germline CDR1 GTSNPN, CDR2 SVGIG (reference sequence). This CDR3 is built from 15 residues.

The chain uses TRBV7-2 and TRBJ2-5, with 10 bases identical to TRBD2. This CDR3 spans 15 amino acids. Germline V lookup: CDR1 SGHTA, CDR2 FQGNSA. Losses at the gene ends were 5 bases for V and 0 bases for J; bases not matched to a gene: 3. The CDR3 DNA follows: TGTGCCAGCAGCCCGACTAGCGGGTACCAAGAGACCCAGTACTTC. It yields the protein CASSPTSGYQETQYF.

The chain combines TRBV7-2 with TRBJ1-3; 7 bases are shared with TRBD1. This CDR3 comprises 15 residues. J was trimmed by 4 bases and V by 0 bases; bases with no gene match: 3. Germline V gene sequence: CDR1 SGHTA, CDR2 FQGNSA. CDR3 DNA: TGTGCCAGCAGCTTAGCGACAGGGTGGGGAAACACCATATATTTT. Encoded protein: CASSLATGWGNTIYF.

V gene TRBV18 combines with J gene TRBJ1-4; D is perhaps TRBD1 (6 bases). Trimming shortened V by 3 bases and J by 13 bases, and 12 bases separated the two germline ends. Per the germline V gene, CDR1 is KGHSH and CDR2 is LQKENI. This CDR3 comprises 12 residues. This CDR3 reads CASSPDSGTLFF. In DNA, the CDR3 is TGTGCCAGCTCACCGGACAGCGGTACACTGTTTTTT.

Points on this clone: Other DNA sequences from this sample encode an identical CDR3 as well. The V gene is TRBV7-9, the J gene TRBJ2-7; D possibly uses TRBD1 or TRBD2 (5 bases each). This CDR3 is 13 amino acids long. Germline V gene sequence: CDR1 SEHNR, CDR2 FQNEAQ (reference sequence). The V and J ends lost 3 bases and 0 bases respectively, with 6 bases between them. CDR3 protein: CASSFGGSYEQYF. CDR3 DNA: TGTGCCAGCAGCTTTGGGGGCTCCTACGAGCAGTACTTC.

This clone was recorded only once. The chain joins TRBV10-3 to TRBJ2-5, with D possibly called TRBD1 or TRBD2 (5 bases each). The CDR3 runs to 14 residues. From germline, CDR1 is ENHRY and CDR2 SYGVKD. Trimming cost V 8 bases and J 5 bases, with 18 bases left between them. CDR3 residues: CAIGAGGSSETQYF. The CDR3 region has the DNA TGTGCCATCGGGGCAGGAGGATCTTCGGAGACCCAGTACTTC.

This chain links TRBV7-3 with TRBJ1-1; 7 positions agree with TRBD1. The CDR3 has 16 amino acids. Germline V gives CDR1 SGHTA, CDR2 FQGTGA. Trimming at V came to 7 bases and at J to 4 bases, leaving 15 bases not matched to a gene. CDR3 sequence reads: CASTPVQGIGGTEAFF. The CDR3 DNA sequence: TGTGCCAGCACCCCAGTACAGGGGATAGGAGGCACTGAAGCTTTCTTT.

There are a few counts of this clone. The gene calls are TRBV6-1 and TRBJ1-5; a possible D gene is TRBD1 (5 bases). Deletions cut 6 bases from V and 3 bases from J, with 9 bases between. The length of the CDR3 is 13 residues. Germline-derived CDR1 and CDR2 are MNHNS and SASEGT. CDR3 residues: CASRWGNNQPQHF. The CDR3 bases are TGTGCCAGCAGGTGGGGGAACAATCAGCCCCAGCATTTT.

This chain joins TRBV28 and TRBJ1-6, with TRBD1 matching 7 bases. CDR3 length: 15 amino acids. Trimming removed 6 bases from V and 5 bases from J; junction bases left unmatched: 7. Germline-derived CDR1 and CDR2 are MDHEN and SYDVKM. CDR3 region: CASRPTGNDNSPLHF. Here the CDR3 DNA reads TGTGCCAGCAGACCGACAGGGAACGATAATTCACCCCTCCACTTT.

Comment on this clone: This specimen includes other DNA sequences encoding the same CDR3. The chain is built from TRBV18 and TRBJ2-1; 7 nucleotides line up with TRBD2. The CDR3 length is 16 residues. Germline V gene sequence: CDR1 KGHSH, CDR2 LQKENI. V lost 0 bases and J lost 2; bases outside the gene matches: 4. CDR3 DNA: TGTGCCAGCTCACCACCGACGGGGGGTACCTACAATGAGCAGTTCTTC. It specifies CASSPPTGGTYNEQFF.

This sequence joins TRBV10-1 and TRBJ1-1; TRBD1 matches 7 bases. J was trimmed by 6 bases and V by 7 bases; bases with no gene match: 8. Germline CDR1 and CDR2: WNHNN and SYGVQD (reference sequence). The CDR3 spans 13 residues. The CDR3 DNA follows: TGCGCCAGCACCTCGGACAGGACCGCTGAAGCTTTCTTT. It specifies CASTSDRTAEAFF.

This clone was recorded only once. For the CDR3, the DNA is TGTGCCAGTAGTATCTGGGAATGGAGCAATCAGCCCCAGCATTTT. Residues: CASSIWEWSNQPQHF. The chain combines TRBV19 with TRBJ1-5; no definite D call. CDR1 is LNHDA and CDR2 is SQIVND in the germline V gene (reference sequence). This CDR3 is built from 15 residues. Between the trimmed V and J ends, which lost 3 bases and 1 base, there was a span of 10 bases.

The CDR3 loop is CAWSVAGSSNQPQHF. DNA for the CDR3: TGTGCCTGGAGTGTAGCGGGGTCTAGCAATCAGCCCCAGCATTTT. The V gene is TRBV30, the J gene TRBJ1-5, with D hard to call. The germline CDR1 and CDR2 sequences are GTSNPN and SVGIG (reference sequence). Trimming took off 0 bases at V and 0 bases at J, with 9 bases between the two ends. CDR3 size: 15 residues. Variable domain in full (rest from reference TRBV30 and TRBJ1-5): SQTIHQWPATLVQPVGSPLSLECTVEGTSNPNLYWYRQAAGRGLQLLFYSVGIGQISSEVPQNLSASRPQDRQFILSSKKLLLSDSGFYLCAWSVAGSSNQPQHFGDGTRLSIL.

V is TRBV18 and J is TRBJ2-7; a weak D match, TRBD1 (6 bases). Germline loops: CDR1 KGHSH, CDR2 LQKENI. The CDR3 extends over 15 amino acids. V lost 5 bases and J lost 6, with 20 bases in between. The CDR3 coding sequence is TGTGCCAGCTCAACCTCCGAAGGGGGAGCTGGCGAGCAGTACTTC. Its protein product is CASSTSEGGAGEQYF.

The chain joins TRBV30 to TRBJ2-3, with 7 bases aligning to TRBD2. This CDR3 contains 13 residues. The germline CDR1 and CDR2 sequences are GTSNPN and SVGIG (reference sequence). The V gene end was trimmed by 3 bases and the J gene end by 6 bases; junction bases not matched to a gene: 6. Here the CDR3 DNA reads TGTGCCTGGAGGGCGGGAGCGATGGATACGCAGTATTTT. Translated, it gives CAWRAGAMDTQYF.

The chain joins TRBV9 to TRBJ2-7; 9 bases line up with TRBD2. V dropped 0 bases and J dropped 4; count of bases not matched to a gene: 11. The CDR3 sequence is 17 residues long. The germline gives CDR1 SGDLS, CDR2 YYNGEE. Written as DNA, the CDR3 is TGTGCCAGCAGCGTAGCGGGACTAGCCGACAGAAGATACGAGCAGTACTTC. It yields the protein CASSVAGLADRRYEQYF.

The chain's CDR3 is CASSPGGRPYGYTF. The CDR3 DNA follows: TGTGCCAGCAGTCCAGGGGGGAGGCCCTATGGCTACACCTTC. The chain uses TRBV14 and TRBJ1-2; TRBD1 aligns across 7 bases. The CDR3 sequence is 14 residues long. CDR1 and CDR2 (germline): SGHDN, FVKESK. Germline trimming cut 6 bases from V and 4 bases from J; bases unmatched to any gene: 8.

A word on this clone: Other DNA sequences in this sample translate to the same CDR3. The chain recombines TRBV6-1 with TRBJ1-1, with TRBD1 identical over 7 bases. CDR3 size: 13 residues. Looked up from germline, CDR1 is MNHNS and CDR2 is SASEGT. The trim removed 3 bases at V and 5 bases at J, leaving 3 bases unmatched. CDR3 protein: CASSEQGGTEAFF. The CDR3 DNA reads TGTGCCAGCAGTGAGCAGGGGGGGACTGAAGCTTTCTTT.

V and J are TRBV14 and TRBJ2-3; TRBD2 is a possible D gene (6 bases). Germline CDR1 SGHDN, CDR2 FVKESK. Trimming cost V 1 base and J 0 bases, with 11 bases left between them. The CDR3 runs to 16 residues. The chain's CDR3 is CASSQGKGTSTDTQYF. The CDR3 DNA sequence: TGTGCCAGCAGCCAAGGGAAAGGGACTAGCACAGATACGCAGTATTTT. Drawing the rest from reference TRBV14 and TRBJ2-3, the complete variable domain is EAGVTQFPSHSVIEKGQTVTLRCDPISGHDNLYWYRRVMGKEIKFLLHFVKESKQDESGMPNNRFLAERTGGTYSTLKVQPAELEDSGVYFCASSQGKGTSTDTQYFGPGTRLTVL.

The V and J genes are TRBV5-1 and TRBJ2-1; TRBD1 agrees at 7 bases. This CDR3 has 16 residues. Per the germline V gene, CDR1 is SGHRS and CDR2 is YFSETQ. With V trimmed by 0 bases and J by 2 bases, 5 bases remained unmatched. CDR3: CASSLGQGMAYNEQFF. CDR3 nucleotides: TGCGCCAGCAGCTTGGGACAGGGCATGGCCTACAATGAGCAGTTCTTC.

A note on this clone: The limits of the CDR3 on the DNA are not certain, so only TCRdb's listed CDR3 is given. This chain joins TRBV2 and TRBJ1-1. The CDR3 spans 16 amino acids, including both terminal residues. Germline V lookup: CDR1 SNHLY, CDR2 FYNNEI. CDR3 residues: CASSELRAGGNTEAFF.

The genes are TRBV2 and TRBJ2-5, with D perhaps being TRBD1 or TRBD2 (5 bases each). CDR3 length: 13 amino acids. Germline V CDR1 and CDR2: SNHLY, FYNNEI. V lost 5 bases and J 2 bases, leaving 9 bases between the germline ends. CDR3 coding DNA: TGTGCCAGCAGTCGGGGCAGTCAAGAGACCCAGTACTTC. Protein product: CASSRGSQETQYF. Complete variable domain (other parts from reference TRBV2 and TRBJ2-5): EPEVTQTPSHQVTQMGQEVILRCVPISNHLYFYWYRQILGQKVEFLVSFYNNEISEKSEIFDDQFSVERPDGSNFTLKIRSTKLEDSAMYFCASSRGSQETQYFGPGTRLLVL.

J is TRBJ2-1 and V is TRBV5-4; 9 bases agree with TRBD2. Germline lookup yields CDR1 SGHNT and CDR2 YYREEE (reference sequence). V gave up 6 bases and J gave up 4 bases; unmatched junction bases: 2. CDR3 length equals 13 residues. CDR3 region: CASTSGRYNEQFF. As DNA, the CDR3 is TGTGCCAGCACGAGCGGGAGGTACAATGAGCAGTTCTTC.

The chain joins TRBV5-1 to TRBJ1-2; 9 bases map to TRBD1. With 2 bases clipped from V and 0 bases from J, the junction kept 11 bases outside the gene matches. This CDR3 has 18 amino acids. Looked up from germline, CDR1 is SGHRS and CDR2 is YFSETQ. Written as DNA, the CDR3 is TGCGCCAGCAGCTTCCGGACAGGGGAAGGAGCTTCTAACTATGGCTACACCTTC. Translation gives CASSFRTGEGASNYGYTF.

This clone was detected only once. The chain uses TRBV28 and TRBJ1-5, with a possible D match to TRBD1 (5 bases). From germline, CDR1 is MDHEN and CDR2 SYDVKM. V lost 3 bases and J 6 bases, leaving 15 bases between the germline ends. This CDR3 comprises 15 residues. The DNA for the CDR3 is TGTGCCAGCAGTTTGGGGGGACGGGTCAGTCAGCCCCAGCATTTT. Its translation: CASSLGGRVSQPQHF.